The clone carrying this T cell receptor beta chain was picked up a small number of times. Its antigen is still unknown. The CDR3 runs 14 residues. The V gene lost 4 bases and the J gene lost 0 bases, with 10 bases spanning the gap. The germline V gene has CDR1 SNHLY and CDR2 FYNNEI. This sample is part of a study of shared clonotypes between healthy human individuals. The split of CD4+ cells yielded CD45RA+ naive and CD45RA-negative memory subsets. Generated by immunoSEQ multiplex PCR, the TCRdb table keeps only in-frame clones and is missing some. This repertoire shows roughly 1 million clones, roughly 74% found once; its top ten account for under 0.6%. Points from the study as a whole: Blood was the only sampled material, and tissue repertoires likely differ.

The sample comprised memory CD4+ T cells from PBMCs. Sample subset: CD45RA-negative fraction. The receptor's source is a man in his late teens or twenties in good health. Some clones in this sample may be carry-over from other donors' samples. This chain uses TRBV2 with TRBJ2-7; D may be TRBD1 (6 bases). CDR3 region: CASSGDRFSYEQYF. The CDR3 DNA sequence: TGTGCCAGCAGTGGAGACAGGTTCTCCTACGAGCAGTACTTC.